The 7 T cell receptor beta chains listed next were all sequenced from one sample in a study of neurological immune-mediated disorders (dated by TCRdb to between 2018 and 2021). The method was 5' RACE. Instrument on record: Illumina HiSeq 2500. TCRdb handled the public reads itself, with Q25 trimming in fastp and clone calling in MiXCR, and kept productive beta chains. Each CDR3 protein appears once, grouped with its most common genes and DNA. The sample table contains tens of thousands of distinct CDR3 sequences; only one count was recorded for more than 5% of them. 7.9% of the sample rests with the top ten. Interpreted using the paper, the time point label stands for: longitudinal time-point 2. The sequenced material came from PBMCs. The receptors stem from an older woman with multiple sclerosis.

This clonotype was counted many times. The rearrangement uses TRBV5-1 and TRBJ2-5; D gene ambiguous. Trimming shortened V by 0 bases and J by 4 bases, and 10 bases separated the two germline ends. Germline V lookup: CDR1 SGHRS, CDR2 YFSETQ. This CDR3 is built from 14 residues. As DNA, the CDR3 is TGCGCCAGCAGCTTGGGCGGCAGGTCAGAGACCCAGTACTTC. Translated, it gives CASSLGGRSETQYF.

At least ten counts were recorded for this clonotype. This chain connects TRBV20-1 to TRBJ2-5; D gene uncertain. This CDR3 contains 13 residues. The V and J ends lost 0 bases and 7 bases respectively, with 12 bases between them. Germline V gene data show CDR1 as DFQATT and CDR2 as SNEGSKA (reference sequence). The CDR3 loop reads CSARETIGLTQYF. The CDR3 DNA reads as TGCAGTGCTAGAGAAACGATCGGGTTGACCCAGTACTTC.

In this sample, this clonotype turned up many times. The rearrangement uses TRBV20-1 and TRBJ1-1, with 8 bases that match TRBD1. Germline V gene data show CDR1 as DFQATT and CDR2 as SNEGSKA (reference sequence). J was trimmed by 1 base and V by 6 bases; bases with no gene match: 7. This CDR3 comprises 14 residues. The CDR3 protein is CSAPSTGANTEAFF. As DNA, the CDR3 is TGCAGTGCACCCTCGACAGGGGCGAACACTGAAGCTTTCTTT.

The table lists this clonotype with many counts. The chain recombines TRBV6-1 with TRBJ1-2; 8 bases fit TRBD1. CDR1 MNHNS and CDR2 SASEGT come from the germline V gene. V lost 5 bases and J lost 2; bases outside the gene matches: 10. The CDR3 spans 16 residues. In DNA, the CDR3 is TGTGCCAGCAGTACCCTCGGGACAGGACGGAACTATGGCTACACCTTC. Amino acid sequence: CASSTLGTGRNYGYTF.

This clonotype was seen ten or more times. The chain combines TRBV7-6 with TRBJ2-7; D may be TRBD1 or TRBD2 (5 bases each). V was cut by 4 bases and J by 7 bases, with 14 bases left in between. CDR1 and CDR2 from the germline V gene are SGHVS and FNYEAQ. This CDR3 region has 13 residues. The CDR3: CASSSRVGVEQYF. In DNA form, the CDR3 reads TGTGCCAGCAGCTCCCGCGTGGGGGTGGAGCAGTACTTC.

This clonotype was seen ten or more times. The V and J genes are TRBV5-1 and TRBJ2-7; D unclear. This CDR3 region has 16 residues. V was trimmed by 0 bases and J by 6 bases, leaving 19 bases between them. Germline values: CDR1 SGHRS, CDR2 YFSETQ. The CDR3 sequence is CASSLGGSSLKGEQYF. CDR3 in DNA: TGCGCCAGCAGCTTGGGTGGCTCCTCCCTAAAGGGCGAGCAGTACTTC.

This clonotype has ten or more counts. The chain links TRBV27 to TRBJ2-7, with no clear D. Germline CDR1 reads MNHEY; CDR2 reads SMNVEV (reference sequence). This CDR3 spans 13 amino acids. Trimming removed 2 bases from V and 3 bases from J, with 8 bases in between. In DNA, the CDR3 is TGTGCCAGCAGTTTAGTCGCCGGCTACGAGCAGTACTTC. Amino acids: CASSLVAGYEQYF.